Presented here are 32 T cell receptor beta chains from one specimen sequenced in a study of metastatic and nonmetastatic thyroid tumors. MiXCR re-clonotyped the PCR reads for TCRdb. The sample contains over 45,000 clones, approximately 20% of which appear only once. No patient received treatment before thyroid surgery. The specimen sequenced was blood. These receptors were taken from a male donor with papillary thyroid cancer or a benign thyroid nodule (not recorded which). Some clones in this sample may be carry-over from other donors' samples.

This clone was detected many times. The chain is built from TRBV11-3 and TRBJ2-1, with TRBD2 matching 7 bases. The CDR3 length is 16 residues. V was clipped by 5 bases and J by 6 bases; unmatched bases: 13. CDR1 and CDR2 (germline): SGHNT, YENEEA. The CDR3 DNA follows: TGTGCCAGCAGCCCTTTAGGGAGCGGGGACGCCAATGAGCAGTTCTTC. As protein: CASSPLGSGDANEQFF.

This clone was recorded at least ten times. V usage is TRBV19 and J usage is TRBJ2-7; D gene unclear. The CDR3 has 14 amino acids. Per the germline V gene, CDR1 is LNHDA and CDR2 is SQIVND (reference sequence). V lost 3 bases to trimming and J lost 3 bases, with 12 bases between them. CDR3: CASSIRGRLYEQYF. CDR3 bases: TGTGCCAGTAGTATTCGTGGCAGGCTCTACGAGCAGTACTTC.

The sample holds many counts of this clone. The rearrangement links TRBV9 to TRBJ1-1, with D possibly being TRBD1 (5 bases). This CDR3 has 16 residues. V was clipped by 0 bases and J by 3 bases, with 15 bases between them. Germline V lookup: CDR1 SGDLS, CDR2 YYNGEE. CDR3 loop: CASSVALGPRDTEAFF. CDR3 nucleotide sequence: TGTGCCAGCAGCGTAGCTCTGGGACCCAGGGACACTGAAGCTTTCTTT.

The DNA of the CDR3 is TGTGCCAGCAGTCCCGCCATGGGGGCGTACCCCAAAGATTTCTTC. This gives the protein CASSPAMGAYPKDFF. The chain combines TRBV12-3 or TRBV12-4 with TRBJ2-1; perhaps TRBD1 as D (6 bases). Trimming removed 5 bases at V and 16 bases at J, with 27 bases between. The CDR3 spans 15 residues.

This clone was detected many times. The chain joins TRBV6-1 to TRBJ2-3, with 7 bases identical to TRBD1. Germline loops: CDR1 MNHNS, CDR2 SASEGT. The CDR3 is 13 amino acids. V lost 5 bases and J lost 6; bases outside the gene matches: 5. The CDR3 region has the DNA TGTGCCAGCAGTTCCGGGACAGCGGATACGCAGTATTTT. It is translated as CASSSGTADTQYF.

This clone was observed many times. The CDR3 nucleotides read TGTGCCAGCAGTGAGGGACAGGTGGCTAGGACTGAAGCTTTCTTT. Translation gives CASSEGQVARTEAFF. V is TRBV12-3 or TRBV12-4 and J is TRBJ1-1; 8 nucleotides match TRBD1. Trimming took 5 bases from V and 5 from J; bases not matched to a gene: 10. The CDR3 spans 15 residues.

This clone was seen a few times. This chain joins TRBV6-1 and TRBJ2-3; no definite D call. CDR1 and CDR2 (germline): MNHNS, SASEGT. This CDR3 comprises 13 residues. V was shortened by 7 bases and J by 4 bases, with 12 bases between the two germline ends. CDR3 nucleotides: TGTGCCAGCACCGAGAACTACTCAGATACGCAGTATTTT. Its protein product is CASTENYSDTQYF.

This clone has just a few counts. The chain carries TRBV2 and TRBJ2-7; D assignment may be TRBD1 or TRBD2 (5 bases each). CDR1 is SNHLY and CDR2 is FYNNEI in the germline V gene. V was clipped by 8 bases and J by 6 bases, with 17 bases between them. This CDR3 has 13 amino acids. The CDR3 bases are TGTGCCAGCCGGGACGGCGAATTTTCCGAGCAGTACTTC. This sequence encodes CASRDGEFSEQYF.

This clone was seen ten or more times. The J gene is TRBJ1-4, the V gene TRBV7-9; no firm D call. This CDR3 is 15 amino acids long. Germline CDR1 and CDR2: SEHNR and FQNEAQ (reference sequence). V gave up 2 bases and J gave up 4 bases, with 11 bases separating them. CDR3 residues: CASSLSRFVNEKLFF. In DNA form, the CDR3 reads TGTGCCAGCAGCTTAAGCCGATTCGTTAATGAAAAACTGTTTTTT.

This clone was seen more than once but under ten times. The chain couples TRBV12-3 or TRBV12-4 to TRBJ2-5; D ambiguous. This CDR3 has 15 amino acids. With 5 bases removed from V and 5 bases from J, the gap between germline ends came to 18 bases. CDR3 DNA: TGTGCCAGCAGTCCTCCCGTGGGATTTAGCGAGACCCAGTACTTC. Protein sequence: CASSPPVGFSETQYF.

This clone was observed a few times. The J gene is TRBJ1-1, the V gene TRBV6-1; D unclear. Trimming left V 2 bases short and J 10 bases short, with 2 bases between. Germline V gives CDR1 MNHNS, CDR2 SASEGT. The CDR3 is 9 amino acids. CDR3 bases: TGTGCCAGCAGTGAACTAGCTTTCTTT. Its translation is CASSELAFF.

This clone is medium-sized within its sample. The genes are TRBV7-8 and TRBJ1-1; 9 nucleotides match TRBD1. This CDR3 has 16 amino acids. J lost 3 bases, V lost 6 bases, and 11 bases had no gene match. The germline CDR1 and CDR2 sequences are SGHVS and FQNEAQ. In nucleotides, the CDR3 is TGTGCCAGCAGACAAAACAGGGGGCCTCCGGACACTGAAGCTTTCTTT. Amino acid sequence: CASRQNRGPPDTEAFF.

This clone occurred many times. The DNA is left out, because the CDR3 cannot be placed on it with certainty; the CDR3 is given as TCRdb lists it. CDR3 amino acids: CASILGPGRNNEKLFF. The rearrangement links TRBV5-5 to TRBJ1-4; the table gives TRBD1 as D, unverified against the DNA. The CDR3 is 16 residues long, ends included. Germline assignment: CDR1 SGHKS and CDR2 YYEKEE (reference sequence).

This clone was seen many times. The chain uses TRBV10-3 and TRBJ1-2; D might be TRBD1 (6 bases). Looked up from germline, CDR1 is ENHRY and CDR2 is SYGVKD. V dropped 10 bases and J dropped 0 bases, with 12 bases sitting between them. The CDR3 has 13 residues. The CDR3 DNA follows: TGTGCCACCCTCAGGGGAACTAACTATGGCTACACCTTC. Protein product: CATLRGTNYGYTF.

J is TRBJ2-3 and V is TRBV4-1; TRBD2 might be the D (5 bases). Trimming shortened V by 1 base and J by 2 bases, and 7 bases separated the two germline ends. Looked up from germline, CDR1 is MGHRA and CDR2 is YSYEKL. The CDR3 runs 14 residues. In DNA form, the CDR3 reads TGCGCCAGCAGCCAAGGACTATTCACAGATACGCAGTATTTT. It codes for CASSQGLFTDTQYF.

In the case of this clone: With a much larger clone just one base away, this may be a read error. The CDR3 DNA follows: TGTGCCAGCAGCTGGCGCTGGGGGGCGGATGAGACCCAGTACTTC. Translation gives CASSWRWGADETQYF. The chain is built from TRBV7-9 and TRBJ2-5, with D perhaps given as TRBD1 or TRBD2 (6 bases each). CDR1 is SEHNR and CDR2 is FQNEAQ in the germline V gene (reference sequence). The CDR3 runs 15 residues. V lost 4 bases to trimming and J lost 5 bases, with 17 bases between them.

This clone was observed a handful of times. V gene TRBV5-4 combines with J gene TRBJ1-2; no reliable D call. This CDR3 region has 14 residues. The V end lost 0 bases, the J end lost 6 bases, and 12 bases lay between the germline ends. The germline V gene encodes CDR1 SGHNT and CDR2 YYREEE (reference sequence). The DNA of the CDR3 is TGTGCCAGCAGCTTGGAGCCCCAGGACGATGGCTACACCTTC. It is translated as CASSLEPQDDGYTF.

The gene calls are TRBV6-1 and TRBJ2-7; TRBD2 might be the D (6 bases). Looked up from germline, CDR1 is MNHNS and CDR2 is SASEGT. V was trimmed by 7 bases and J by 4 bases, leaving 14 bases between them. The CDR3 spans 13 residues. CDR3 nucleotides: TGTGCCAGCAAGGCGGGAATAAGATACGAGCAGTACTTC. It is translated as CASKAGIRYEQYF.

This clone was recorded many times. The CDR3 region is CASGLPRLAGVFNEQFF. CDR3 DNA sequence: TGTGCTAGTGGTTTGCCCCGACTAGCGGGAGTTTTTAATGAGCAGTTCTTC. The chain uses TRBV12-5 and TRBJ2-1; 12 nucleotides align to TRBD2. The CDR3 totals 17 residues. Trimming removed 2 bases from V and 7 bases from J; junction bases left unmatched: 9. The germline V gene has CDR1 LGHNT and CDR2 FRNRAP.

V usage is TRBV6-2 or TRBV6-3 and J usage is TRBJ2-2; no reliable D call. The CDR3 covers 14 residues. The germline V gene has CDR1 MNHEY and CDR2 SVGEGT. The V and J ends lost 9 bases and 0 bases respectively, with 11 bases between them. CDR3 nucleotide sequence: TGTGCCAGTACCGGCAGACCGAACACCGGGGAGCTGTTTTTT. This sequence encodes CASTGRPNTGELFF.

This clone has ten or more counts. The rearrangement uses TRBV29-1 and TRBJ2-3, with D possibly TRBD1 on 6 matching bases. CDR1 and CDR2 (germline): SQVTM, ANQGSEA. This CDR3 has 14 amino acids. Trimming stripped 4 bases from V and 0 bases from J, with 11 bases between. The CDR3 region has the DNA TGCAGCGTTGCCAAAGGGGGTAGCACAGATACGCAGTATTTT. Its translation: CSVAKGGSTDTQYF.

This chain links TRBV5-1 with TRBJ2-7, with D perhaps matching TRBD2 (5 bases). The V gene lost 7 bases and the J gene lost 8 bases, with 13 bases spanning the gap. The V gene's germline CDR1 is SGHRS and CDR2 YFSETQ. The CDR3 is 11 residues long. The CDR3 region is CASPCRGQQYF. The CDR3, as DNA: TGCGCCAGCCCTTGTCGAGGGCAGCAGTACTTC.

V gene TRBV6-1 combines with J gene TRBJ2-1; a possible D gene is TRBD1 (5 bases). CDR1 is MNHNS, CDR2 SASEGT, per germline. The CDR3 runs to 15 residues. V lost 6 bases, J lost 5 bases, and 17 bases lay in between. The CDR3: CASSPQSGAHNEQFF. CDR3 DNA sequence: TGTGCCAGCAGCCCGCAGTCTGGGGCCCACAATGAGCAGTTCTTC.

The chain links TRBV20-1 to TRBJ2-1; weak D call: TRBD2 (5 bases). In germline, CDR1 is DFQATT, CDR2 SNEGSKA (reference sequence). This CDR3 region has 14 residues. Trimming stripped 4 bases from V and 6 bases from J, with 16 bases between. In DNA form, the CDR3 reads TGCAGTGCTATATCCCCACTAGTCCCCAATGAGCAGTTCTTC. Translation: CSAISPLVPNEQFF.

V is TRBV11-3 and J is TRBJ1-2, with 8 bases aligning to TRBD1. The germline gives CDR1 SGHNT, CDR2 YENEEA. The V and J ends lost 5 bases and 4 bases, in that order; junction bases with no gene match: 9. The CDR3 sequence is 15 residues long. CDR3 nucleotide sequence: TGTGCCAGCAGCACCAGGACAGGGAGAACCTATGGCTACACCTTC. This sequence encodes CASSTRTGRTYGYTF.

This clone occurred many times. This sequence joins TRBV27 and TRBJ2-7, with 7 bases aligning to TRBD2. The trim removed 5 bases at V and 2 bases at J, leaving 15 bases unmatched. The CDR3 totals 17 residues. Germline CDR1 is MNHEY and CDR2 is SMNVEV (reference sequence). CDR3 residues: CASSPRQTGTTAYEQYF. CDR3 sequence (DNA): TGTGCCAGCAGTCCCAGACAGACCGGGACTACAGCCTACGAGCAGTACTTC.

This clone has a handful of counts. The chain links TRBV10-1 to TRBJ2-1; 10 nucleotides agree with TRBD2. Per the germline V gene, CDR1 is WNHNN and CDR2 is SYGVQD (reference sequence). With 10 bases clipped from V and 6 bases from J, the junction kept 15 bases outside the gene matches. The CDR3 covers 16 residues. The chain's CDR3 is CATEKREGRSSNEQFF. The DNA for the CDR3 is TGCGCCACCGAAAAGCGGGAGGGTAGATCGAGCAATGAGCAGTTCTTC.

Remarks on this clone: An end of the junction differs from the germline gene, which may be a read error. The rearrangement uses TRBV11-2 and TRBJ2-7, with 9 positions matching TRBD1. The CDR3 is 16 amino acids. Germline V CDR1 and CDR2: SGHAT, FQNNGV. CDR3 DNA sequence: TGTGCCAGCAGCCCCACTGTGACAGGGGGATACTACGAGCATCACTTC. It specifies CASSPTVTGGYYEHHF.

There are many counts of this clone. The J gene is TRBJ2-1, the V gene TRBV3-1; D unclear. With 2 bases removed from V and 10 bases from J, the gap between germline ends came to 6 bases. Germline values: CDR1 LGHDT, CDR2 YNNKEL (reference sequence). The CDR3 loop spans 11 amino acids. The CDR3 region is CASSQQTEQFF. The CDR3 bases are TGTGCCAGCAGCCAACAGACAGAGCAGTTCTTC.

The chain joins TRBV19 to TRBJ1-2; D possibly corresponds to TRBD1 (6 bases). The CDR3 spans 14 residues. Trimming shortened V by 6 bases and J by 8 bases, and 19 bases separated the two germline ends. Germline V gene sequence: CDR1 LNHDA, CDR2 SQIVND (reference sequence). CDR3 in amino acids: CASSLGRGDSGYTF. In nucleotides, the CDR3 is TGTGCCAGTAGCCTAGGCAGGGGCGATTCGGGCTACACCTTC.

This clone was recorded at least ten times. This rearrangement joins TRBV6-5 to TRBJ2-1, with 8 nucleotides matching TRBD2. Germline V gives CDR1 MNHEY, CDR2 SVGAGI. This CDR3 has 21 amino acids. The junction had 18 bases not matched to a gene; V was cut back by 2 bases and J by 0 bases. The CDR3 sequence: CASSYAGGRSGSLVSYNEQFF. CDR3 bases: TGTGCCAGCAGTTACGCGGGAGGACGATCCGGGTCCCTCGTCTCCTACAATGAGCAGTTCTTC.

The table lists this clone with many counts. This chain links TRBV4-1 with TRBJ1-1; D may be TRBD1 (5 bases). The CDR3 has 15 amino acids. V was cut by 1 base and J by 1 base, with 10 bases left in between. Germline CDR1 and CDR2: MGHRA and YSYEKL. This CDR3 is CASSQAYGANTEAFF. DNA for the CDR3: TGCGCCAGCAGCCAAGCTTACGGGGCGAACACTGAAGCTTTCTTT.